Below are 9 T cell receptor beta chains sequenced from a single sample in a study of T cell responses to AZD1222 COVID-19 vaccine. Profiled with immunoSEQ multiplex PCR; TCRdb holds only in-frame clones, not every one. The sample consists of about 55,000 clones, 88% of them appearing once. The sequencing used peripheral blood, collected on day 0 of AZD1222 vaccination. The receptors shown here come from an adult in good health.

The rearrangement links TRBV27 to TRBJ1-1; D unresolved. Trimming pared 8 bases from V and 0 bases from J, leaving 7 bases between. This CDR3 spans 12 amino acids. Germline V gene lookup returns CDR1 MNHEY and CDR2 SMNVEV (reference sequence). CDR3 residues: CASFRLNTEAFF. The CDR3 region has the DNA TGTGCCAGCTTCCGACTGAACACTGAAGCTTTCTTT.

The V and J genes are TRBV29-1 and TRBJ1-6; no firm D call. The V gene's germline CDR1 is SQVTM and CDR2 ANQGSEA. Trimming shortened V by 6 bases and J by 8 bases, and 14 bases separated the two germline ends. This CDR3 is 13 amino acids long. CDR3 loop: CSVRQTADSPLHF. CDR3 DNA: TGCAGCGTGCGACAAACAGCGGATTCACCCCTCCACTTT.

The chain combines TRBV23-1 with TRBJ1-5, with D possibly TRBD1 on 6 matching bases. TRBV23-1 is an ORF, with its function uncertain. The CDR3 totals 16 residues. V lost 6 bases and J 9 bases, leaving 24 bases between the germline ends. The CDR3, as DNA: TGCGCCAGCAGGTTCTTTACCGGGACAAGATATCGGCCCCAGCATTTT. It is translated as CASRFFTGTRYRPQHF.

The chain recombines TRBV29-1 with TRBJ2-7; 7 positions agree with TRBD1. Trimming removed 7 bases from V and 2 bases from J; junction bases left unmatched: 5. The germline V gene has CDR1 SQVTM and CDR2 ANQGSEA. This CDR3 has 12 residues. CDR3 in DNA: TGCAGCGCCGCTGACAGGGCCTACGAGCAGTACTTC. It yields the protein CSAADRAYEQYF.

The chain employs TRBV2 and TRBJ2-5; D remains unclear. CDR1 is SNHLY and CDR2 is FYNNEI in the germline V gene. CDR3 length equals 13 residues. Deletions cut 3 bases from V and 5 bases from J, with 10 bases between. The CDR3 region has the DNA TGTGCCAGCAGTGATGCCGGGCATGAGACCCAGTACTTC. Translation: CASSDAGHETQYF.

V usage is TRBV2 and J usage is TRBJ1-2; 7 bases line up with TRBD1. This CDR3 has 11 residues. The trim removed 6 bases at V and 8 bases at J, leaving 3 bases unmatched. In germline, CDR1 is SNHLY, CDR2 FYNNEI. The CDR3 is CASSLDRGYTF. As DNA, the CDR3 is TGTGCCAGCAGCTTGGACAGGGGCTACACCTTC.

This chain joins TRBV6-2 or TRBV6-3 and TRBJ1-2; D unresolved. CDR1 MNHEY and CDR2 SVGEGT come from the germline V gene. This CDR3 contains 14 residues. Trimming stripped 3 bases from V and 8 bases from J, with 16 bases between. Here the CDR3 reads CASSYEGPVSGYTF. The CDR3 bases are TGTGCCAGCAGTTATGAGGGCCCGGTATCAGGCTACACCTTC.

This clone was counted only a few times. The genes are TRBV4-2 and TRBJ1-1; perhaps TRBD1 as D (5 bases). The V gene lost 7 bases and the J gene lost 1 base, with 13 bases spanning the gap. The CDR3 consists of 14 residues. CDR1 and CDR2 (germline): LGHNA, YNFKEQ. The CDR3 region is CASKHGGENTEAFF. The CDR3, as DNA: TGTGCCAGCAAACACGGGGGGGAGAACACTGAAGCTTTCTTT.

The chain couples TRBV6-2 or TRBV6-3 to TRBJ2-5; perhaps TRBD1 as D (5 bases). V lost 0 bases and J 0 bases, leaving 20 bases between the germline ends. The germline V gene has CDR1 MNHEY and CDR2 SVGEGT. The CDR3 sequence is 19 residues long. DNA of the CDR3: TGTGCCAGCAGTTACTCGATGAAGGGGCCTCACCAGTACCAAGAGACCCAGTACTTC. Translating it yields CASSYSMKGPHQYQETQYF.